A selection of T cell receptor beta chains follows, all from one sample in a study of blood T cell repertoires in COVID-19. The data were produced by immunoSEQ multiplex PCR, yet TCRdb's version contains in-frame clones alone and is incomplete. The table has hundreds of thousands of clones, roughly 90% seen once; the top ten hold 0.7% to 1%. The material sequenced was peripheral blood. These receptor sequences come from a man in his late teens or twenties with COVID-19, enrolled during active disease. Both conserved end residues are part of each CDR3. Each record gives: D gene, V gene, J gene, clone size, CDR3 DNA, CDR3 protein. A D gene is named only where the DNA matches it firmly. Where a row states a size, it is once, few, many or the class of an expanded clone; other rows omit it.

.	TRBV19	TRBJ2-5	.	TGTGCCAGTAATTCCGTAGGGGGGGTAGGGGAGACCCAGTACTTC	CASNSVGGVGETQYF
TRBD2	TRBV5-1	TRBJ2-3	.	TGCGCCAGCAGCTTGGATAGCGGGAGGGCGAAAGATACGCAGTATTTT	CASSLDSGRAKDTQYF
TRBD1	TRBV5-1	TRBJ1-3	.	TGCGCCAGCAGCCCAGACAGGGGGACTGGAAACACCATATATTTT	CASSPDRGTGNTIYF
.	TRBV7-7	TRBJ2-7	.	TGTGCTAGCAGCTTACCTCATGAGGACTGGAGAGATTACGAGCAGTACTTC	CASSLPHEDWRDYEQYF
TRBD2	TRBV3-1/TRBV3-2	TRBJ2-1	.	TGTGCCAGCAGCCCCCTCCCAACTAGCGGGGGGGCCGGTGCCGATGAGCAGTTCTTC	CASSPLPTSGGAGADEQFF
.	TRBV6-5	TRBJ2-7	.	TGTGCCAGCAGCCCATCAGGCAGTTTATCCTACGAGCAGTACTTC	CASSPSGSLSYEQYF
.	TRBV5-1	TRBJ2-5	.	TGCGCCAGCAGCAGCTTCGCGGCACAAGAGACCCAGTACTTC	CASSSFAAQETQYF
TRBD1	TRBV7-8	TRBJ2-7	.	TGTGCCAGCAGCTTAGGGGACAGGGGCCGAGGCGAGCAGTACTTC	CASSLGDRGRGEQYF
TRBD1	TRBV6-5	TRBJ2-5	.	TGTGCCAGCAGGGACAGGGGGTACCAAGAGACCCAGTACTTC	CASRDRGYQETQYF
.	TRBV9	TRBJ2-7	few	TGTGCCAGCAGCGTAGTCGGGTCAGCCTTGGAGCAGTACTTC	CASSVVGSALEQYF
TRBD2	TRBV2	TRBJ2-1	.	TGTGCCAGCCAGGGACTGCTAGCGGGGTACAATGAGCAGTTCTTC	CASQGLLAGYNEQFF
.	TRBV23-1	TRBJ1-5	.	TGCGCCAGCAGTTGGACTGTAATTCAGCCCCAGCATTTT	CASSWTVIQPQHF
TRBD2	TRBV18	TRBJ2-7	.	TGTGCCAGCTCACCTCGGACTAGCGGGAGGGCCTGGGGATACGAGCAGTACTTC	CASSPRTSGRAWGYEQYF
TRBD1	TRBV7-9	TRBJ2-1	.	TGTGCCAGCAGCCTTACAGGGGCGAGCTACAATGAGCAGTTCTTC	CASSLTGASYNEQFF
.	TRBV6-5	TRBJ2-1	.	TGTGCCAGCAAGGGTACGACTGGGGCCGGCAGTGAGCAGTTCTTC	CASKGTTGAGSEQFF
TRBD2	TRBV10-1	TRBJ2-7	.	TGCGCCAGCACGGGTGCGGGAGCATTCTCCTACGAGCAGTACTTC	CASTGAGAFSYEQYF
TRBD1	TRBV7-9	TRBJ2-2	.	TGTGCCAGCAGCTTTCCCGGACAGGGGGCTAGCGGGGAGCTGTTTTTT	CASSFPGQGASGELFF
TRBD2	TRBV6-5	TRBJ2-1	once	TGTGCCAGCAGGCAACTACCGGGACTATACAATGAGCAGTTCTTC	CASRQLPGLYNEQFF
TRBD1	TRBV5-1	TRBJ1-6	few	TGCGCCAGCAGCTCGGACAGGTTGAATTCACCCCTCCACTTT	CASSSDRLNSPLHF
TRBD2	TRBV6-4	TRBJ2-3	.	TGTGCCAGCAGTGCTGTAGCGGGAGGCACAGATACGCAGTATTTT	CASSAVAGGTDTQYF
TRBD1	TRBV19	TRBJ1-1	.	TGTGCCAGTAGTATCAGGGGGTCAGGCACTGAAGCTTTCTTT	CASSIRGSGTEAFF
TRBD1	TRBV5-4	TRBJ1-2	.	TGTGCCAGCAGCAGACAGGGGATGGGTGGCTACACCTTC	CASSRQGMGGYTF
TRBD2	TRBV10-3	TRBJ2-1	.	TGTGCCATCAGTGAGACTAGCGGGGGCTCAAATGAGCAGTTCTTC	CAISETSGGSNEQFF
.	TRBV6-2/TRBV6-3	TRBJ2-4	once	TGTGCCAGCAGTGACTACTCGGGACTAAACATTCAGTACTTC	CASSDYSGLNIQYF
TRBD2	TRBV7-3	TRBJ2-2	.	TGTGCCAGCAGCTCGAGCGGGAGGGGCACCGGGGAGCTGTTTTTT	CASSSSGRGTGELFF
.	TRBV29-1	TRBJ1-2	.	TGCAGCGTTGAATCCCGGACAGATTATGGCTACACCTTC	CSVESRTDYGYTF
.	TRBV9	TRBJ1-1	once	TGTGCCAGCAGTCGTGACATGAACACTGAAGCTTTCTTT	CASSRDMNTEAFF
.	TRBV5-4	TRBJ2-5	.	TGTGCCAGCAGCTTGCAGGGGCGAAACACCCAGTACTTC	CASSLQGRNTQYF
TRBD1	TRBV7-6	TRBJ2-6	.	TGTGCCAGCAGCTTATCCGGGACAGGGGCTGGTGGGGCCAACGTCCTGACTTTC	CASSLSGTGAGGANVLTF
TRBD2	TRBV5-1	TRBJ2-1	.	TGCGCCAGCACTAGCGGGGGGGAGCGACCCAATGAGCAGTTCTTC	CASTSGGERPNEQFF
TRBD1	TRBV18	TRBJ2-1	.	TGTGCCAGCTCACCAACCGGGACAGGGTACAATGAGCAGTTCTTC	CASSPTGTGYNEQFF
.	TRBV7-9	TRBJ2-3	.	TGTGCCAGCAGCTTAGTGCGGTCGGGAGCAGGGGGGTCGGATACGCAGTATTTT	CASSLVRSGAGGSDTQYF
.	TRBV6-5	TRBJ1-4	few	TGTGCCAGCAAGACCGGACAGCGAGTTTACGAAAAACTGTTTTTT	CASKTGQRVYEKLFF
TRBD2	TRBV2	TRBJ2-5	.	TGTGCCAGCACCGAGGGGCTAGCGGGAGTTTTTTCAGAGACCCAGTACTTC	CASTEGLAGVFSETQYF
.	TRBV9	TRBJ2-1	.	TGTGCCAGCAGCGTAGGTAGCGAGTACAATGAGCAGTTCTTC	CASSVGSEYNEQFF
.	TRBV24-1	TRBJ1-2	.	TGTGCTAACGGAGCGCGGGGGCTGAGCTATGGCTACACCTTC	CANGARGLSYGYTF
TRBD2	TRBV7-2	TRBJ2-5	.	TGTGCCAGCAGCACTATCGATAGCGGGAGGGCCTTGGAGACCCAGTACTTC	CASSTIDSGRALETQYF
TRBD1	TRBV5-1	TRBJ1-1	.	TGCGCCAGCAGCTCGGGACAGGGATACATGAACACTGAAGCTTTCTTT	CASSSGQGYMNTEAFF
.	TRBV6-5	TRBJ2-1	.	TGTGCCAGCCTACTAACTAGCCTCAATGAGCAGTTCTTC	CASLLTSLNEQFF
TRBD2	TRBV2	TRBJ2-1	.	TGTGCCAGCAGAAACCCCGGGACTACCACGCACAATGAGCAGTTCTTC	CASRNPGTTTHNEQFF
.	TRBV7-2	TRBJ1-2	.	TGTGCCAGCAGCCAAGACAGCCTCTATGGCTACACCTTC	CASSQDSLYGYTF
.	TRBV3-1/TRBV3-2	TRBJ2-7	.	TGTGCCAGCAGCCACCGCAGGGATTCCTACGAGCAGTACTTC	CASSHRRDSYEQYF
.	TRBV5-4	TRBJ2-1	.	TGTGCCAGCAGCTTGGGGAGGGCGGGGAATGAGCAGTTCTTC	CASSLGRAGNEQFF
.	TRBV20-1	TRBJ2-7	.	TGCAGTGCTATGGGACACTACGAGCAGTACTTC	CSAMGHYEQYF
.	TRBV7-6	TRBJ1-1	.	TGTGCCAGCAGCCCAGGGTTCGCGAACACTGAAGCTTTCTTT	CASSPGFANTEAFF
TRBD1	TRBV7-3	TRBJ1-5	.	TGTGCCAGCAGCCCTCGACAGGGTCGTAATCAGCCCCAGCATTTT	CASSPRQGRNQPQHF
TRBD2	TRBV2	TRBJ2-1	.	TGTGCCAGCAGTGAAACGGGAGGGTACAATGAGCAGTTCTTC	CASSETGGYNEQFF
.	TRBV3-1/TRBV3-2	TRBJ1-1	.	TGTGCCAGCAGCCGACCCAGGGCTGAAGCTTTCTTT	CASSRPRAEAFF
.	TRBV18	TRBJ2-5	.	TGTGCCAGCTCCCTTAGCGCGGTTGAGACCCAGTACTTC	CASSLSAVETQYF
TRBD1	TRBV5-6	TRBJ2-1	few	TGTGCCAGCAGCTTAGACAGGGCTGAGCAGTTCTTC	CASSLDRAEQFF
.	TRBV23-1	TRBJ2-1	.	TGCGCCAGCAGTCTTAGGACTTTCTCTAGCTGCTCCTACAATGAGCAGTTCTTC	CASSLRTFSSCSYNEQFF
TRBD1	TRBV30	TRBJ1-2	.	TGTGCCTGGAGTGCGACAGGGCTCTATGGCTACACCTTC	CAWSATGLYGYTF
.	TRBV25-1	TRBJ1-4	.	TGTGCCAGCACGGAGGGCTTTAAGGAAAAACTGTTTTTT	CASTEGFKEKLFF
TRBD2	TRBV7-9	TRBJ2-1	.	TGTGCCAGCAGCTTAGGGGTTAGCGGGAGTTTCGATGAGCAGTTCTTC	CASSLGVSGSFDEQFF
.	TRBV19	TRBJ1-2	.	TGTGCCAGTAGTATTGTGGGAGTCTTCTATGGCTACACCTTC	CASSIVGVFYGYTF
.	TRBV6-6	TRBJ2-7	.	TGTGCCAGCAGTTACTCGTTCGCCTACGAGCAGTACTTC	CASSYSFAYEQYF
.	TRBV4-1	TRBJ2-5	.	TGCGCCAGCAGCCGCCCTAGGGAGACCCAGTACTTC	CASSRPRETQYF
TRBD1	TRBV7-9	TRBJ1-4	.	TGTGCCAGCAGCCCTCCGGGACAGGGGGCTGGAAAACTGTTTTTT	CASSPPGQGAGKLFF
.	TRBV11-2	TRBJ2-2	once	TGTGCCAGCAGCTTGCTTATACCGGAGGTCTCCGGGGAGCTGTTTTTT	CASSLLIPEVSGELFF